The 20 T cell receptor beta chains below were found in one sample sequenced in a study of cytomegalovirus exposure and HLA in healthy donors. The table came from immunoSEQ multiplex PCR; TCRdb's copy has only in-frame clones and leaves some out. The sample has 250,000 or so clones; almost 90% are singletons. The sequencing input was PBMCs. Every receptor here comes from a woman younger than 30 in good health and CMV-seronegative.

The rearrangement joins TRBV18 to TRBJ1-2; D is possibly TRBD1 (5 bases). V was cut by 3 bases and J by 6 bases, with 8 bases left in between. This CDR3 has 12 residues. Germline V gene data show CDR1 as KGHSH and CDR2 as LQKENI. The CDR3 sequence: CASSPSDNGYTF. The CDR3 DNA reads TGTGCCAGCTCACCTTCGGACAATGGCTACACCTTC.

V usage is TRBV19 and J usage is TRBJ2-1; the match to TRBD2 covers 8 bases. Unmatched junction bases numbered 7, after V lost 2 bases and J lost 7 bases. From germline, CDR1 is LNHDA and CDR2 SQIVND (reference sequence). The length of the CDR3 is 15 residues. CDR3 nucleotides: TGTGCCAGTAGTATAAACAGCGGGGGCTTTAATGAGCAGTTCTTC. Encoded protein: CASSINSGGFNEQFF.

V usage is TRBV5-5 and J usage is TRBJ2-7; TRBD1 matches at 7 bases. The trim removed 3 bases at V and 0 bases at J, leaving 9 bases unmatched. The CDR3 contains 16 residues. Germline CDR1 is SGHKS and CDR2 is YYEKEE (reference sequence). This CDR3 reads CASSSTGTAASYEQYV. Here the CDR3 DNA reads TGTGCCAGCAGCTCCACCGGGACAGCCGCCTCCTACGAGCAGTACGTC.

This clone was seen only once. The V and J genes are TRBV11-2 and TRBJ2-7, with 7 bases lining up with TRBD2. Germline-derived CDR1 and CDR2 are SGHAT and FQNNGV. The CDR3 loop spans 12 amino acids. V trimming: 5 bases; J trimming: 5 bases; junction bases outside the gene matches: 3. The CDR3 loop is CASSPGGNEQYV. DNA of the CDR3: TGTGCCAGCAGCCCCGGGGGGAACGAGCAGTACGTC.

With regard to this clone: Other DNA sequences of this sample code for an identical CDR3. CDR3 sequence (DNA): TGTGCCAGTAGTATTTCAGGGGCCTACGAGCAGTACTTC. Translation: CASSISGAYEQYF. The V call is TRBV19, the J call TRBJ2-7, with TRBD1 as a possible D gene (6 bases). V lost 3 bases and J 2 bases, leaving 8 bases between the germline ends. CDR3 length equals 13 residues. Germline CDR1 and CDR2: LNHDA and SQIVND (reference sequence).

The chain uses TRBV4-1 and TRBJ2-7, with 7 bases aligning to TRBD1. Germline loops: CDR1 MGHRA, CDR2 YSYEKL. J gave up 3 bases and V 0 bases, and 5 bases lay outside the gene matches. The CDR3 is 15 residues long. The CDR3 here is CASSQEPGQSYEQYF. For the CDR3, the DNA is TGCGCCAGCAGCCAAGAACCGGGACAGAGCTACGAGCAGTACTTC.

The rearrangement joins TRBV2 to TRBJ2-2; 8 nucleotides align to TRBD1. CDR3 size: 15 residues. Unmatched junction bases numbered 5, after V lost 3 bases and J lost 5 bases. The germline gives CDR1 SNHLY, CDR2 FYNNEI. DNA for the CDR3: TGTGCCAGCAGTGAGGTGGACAGGGTTACCGGGGAGCTGTTTTTT. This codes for CASSEVDRVTGELFF.

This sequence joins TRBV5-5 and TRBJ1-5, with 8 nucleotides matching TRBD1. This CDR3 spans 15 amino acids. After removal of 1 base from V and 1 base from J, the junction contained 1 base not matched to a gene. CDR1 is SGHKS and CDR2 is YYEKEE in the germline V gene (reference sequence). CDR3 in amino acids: CASSLRQGSNQPQHF. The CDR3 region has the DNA TGTGCCAGCAGCTTGAGACAGGGGAGCAATCAGCCCCAGCATTTT.

CDR3 protein: CASDIGRASGGYTF. The CDR3 DNA reads as TGTGCCAGCGACATAGGACGGGCCTCGGGAGGCTACACCTTC. The rearrangement joins TRBV2 to TRBJ1-2, with no clear D. The germline V and J ends were trimmed by 8 bases and 8 bases, with 21 bases remaining between them. CDR1 is SNHLY and CDR2 is FYNNEI in the germline V gene. The CDR3 totals 14 residues.

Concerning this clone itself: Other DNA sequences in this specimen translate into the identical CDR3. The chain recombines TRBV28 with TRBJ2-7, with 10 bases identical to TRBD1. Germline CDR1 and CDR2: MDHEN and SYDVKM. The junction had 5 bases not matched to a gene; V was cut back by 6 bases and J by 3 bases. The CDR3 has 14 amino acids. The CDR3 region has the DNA TGTGCCAGCAGCCCCCGGGACAGGGGCTACGAGCAGTACTTC. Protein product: CASSPRDRGYEQYF.

This CDR3 reads CASSLKGQGANNEQFF. In nucleotides, the CDR3 is TGCGCCAGCAGCCTAAAAGGCCAGGGGGCAAACAATGAGCAGTTCTTC. The chain uses TRBV4-1 and TRBJ2-1; 8 bases line up with TRBD1. V trimming: 4 bases; J trimming: 5 bases; junction bases outside the gene matches: 10. Germline V gives CDR1 MGHRA, CDR2 YSYEKL. CDR3 length equals 16 residues.

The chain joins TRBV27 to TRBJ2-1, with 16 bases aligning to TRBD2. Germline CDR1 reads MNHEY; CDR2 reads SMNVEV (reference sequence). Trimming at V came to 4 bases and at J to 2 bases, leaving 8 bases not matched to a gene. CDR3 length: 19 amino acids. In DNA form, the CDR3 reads TGTGCCAGCAGTTCGGGACTAGCGGGGGGGCTGCTAGCCTACAATGAGCAGTTCTTC. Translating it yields CASSSGLAGGLLAYNEQFF.

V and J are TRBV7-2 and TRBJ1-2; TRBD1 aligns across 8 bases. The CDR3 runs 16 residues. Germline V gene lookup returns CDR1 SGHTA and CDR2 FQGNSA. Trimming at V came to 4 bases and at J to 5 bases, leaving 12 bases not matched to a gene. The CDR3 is CASSYWTGLGSYGYTF. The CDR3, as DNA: TGTGCCAGCAGCTATTGGACAGGGCTGGGATCGTATGGCTACACCTTC.

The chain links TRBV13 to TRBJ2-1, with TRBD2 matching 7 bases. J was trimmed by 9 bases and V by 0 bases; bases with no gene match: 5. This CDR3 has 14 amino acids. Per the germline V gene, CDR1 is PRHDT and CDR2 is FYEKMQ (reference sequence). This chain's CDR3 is CASSLGGGSGEQFF. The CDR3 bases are TGTGCCAGCAGCTTAGGCGGGGGGTCCGGTGAGCAGTTCTTC. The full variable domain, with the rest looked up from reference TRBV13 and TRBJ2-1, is AAGVIQSPRHLIKEKRETATLKCYPIPRHDTVYWYQQGPGQDPQFLISFYEKMQSDKGSIPDRFSAQQFSDYHSELNMSSLELGDSALYFCASSLGGGSGEQFFGPGTRLTVL.

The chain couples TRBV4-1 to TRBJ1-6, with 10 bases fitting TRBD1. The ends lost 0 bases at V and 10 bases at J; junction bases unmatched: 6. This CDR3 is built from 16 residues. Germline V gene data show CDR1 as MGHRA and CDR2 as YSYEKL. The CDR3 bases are TGCGCCAGCAGCCAAGAGGGGACAGGGGCGGTATCACCCCTCCACTTT. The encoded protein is CASSQEGTGAVSPLHF.

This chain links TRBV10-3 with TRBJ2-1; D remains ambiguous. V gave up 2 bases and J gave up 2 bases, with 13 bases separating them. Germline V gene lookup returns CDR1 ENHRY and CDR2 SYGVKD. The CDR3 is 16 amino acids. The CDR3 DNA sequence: TGTGCCATCAGTGAGCTGGAGACTTCAACCTACAATGAGCAGTTCTTC. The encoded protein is CAISELETSTYNEQFF.

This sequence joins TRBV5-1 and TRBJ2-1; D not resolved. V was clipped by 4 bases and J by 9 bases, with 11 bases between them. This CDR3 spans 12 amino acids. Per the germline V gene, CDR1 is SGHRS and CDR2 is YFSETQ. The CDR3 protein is CASSLTWSEQFF. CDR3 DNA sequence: TGCGCCAGCAGCCTGACTTGGAGTGAGCAGTTCTTC.

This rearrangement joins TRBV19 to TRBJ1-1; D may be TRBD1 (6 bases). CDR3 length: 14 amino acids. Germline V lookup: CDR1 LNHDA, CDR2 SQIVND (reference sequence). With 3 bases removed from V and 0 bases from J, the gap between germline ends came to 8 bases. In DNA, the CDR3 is TGTGCCAGTAGTATGGACAGCTTGAACACTGAAGCTTTCTTT. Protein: CASSMDSLNTEAFF.

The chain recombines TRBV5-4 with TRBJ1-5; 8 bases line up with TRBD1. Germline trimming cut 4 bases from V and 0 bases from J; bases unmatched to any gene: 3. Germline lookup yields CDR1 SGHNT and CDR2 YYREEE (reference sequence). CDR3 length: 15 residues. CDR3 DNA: TGTGCCAGCAGCCCAGGGGGCGATAGCAATCAGCCCCAGCATTTT. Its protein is CASSPGGDSNQPQHF.

The CDR3 loop reads CASRIAGGHNEQFF. The CDR3 DNA follows: TGTGCCAGCAGAATAGCGGGGGGGCACAATGAGCAGTTCTTC. The chain has TRBV19 and TRBJ2-1, with 11 positions matching TRBD2. Per the germline V gene, CDR1 is LNHDA and CDR2 is SQIVND (reference sequence). V lost 9 bases to trimming and J lost 5 bases; unmatched junction nucleotides: 6. This CDR3 comprises 14 residues.